These 9 T cell receptor beta chains originate from one sample sequenced in a study of Graves' ophthalmopathy and Graves' hyperthyroidism. Amplified material comprised TCR beta CDR3 regions derived from RNA transcripts. Investigators did first-round RT-PCR with HTBI primers, then second-round multiplex PCR. TCRdb passed the multiplex PCR reads through MiXCR, listing each CDR3 protein once. The sample gives 220,000 or so distinct CDR3 sequences, around a fifth of which show up once; 35% to 55% is in the top ten. The sequencing sample was made of peripheral blood. The receptor source for this set is a woman aged 45 to 65 with Graves' ophthalmopathy.

This clonotype occurred many times. This chain links TRBV6-1 with TRBJ2-7; D not certain. Germline V gene sequence: CDR1 MNHNS, CDR2 SASEGT. V lost 2 bases and J lost 6, with 8 bases in between. The CDR3 extends over 12 amino acids. This chain's CDR3 is CASSERSLEQYF. CDR3 nucleotides: TGTGCCAGCAGTGAAAGATCCCTCGAGCAGTACTTC.

This clonotype was observed a handful of times. The chain joins TRBV5-1 to TRBJ2-1; 7 bases agree with TRBD1. J was trimmed by 3 bases and V by 0 bases; bases with no gene match: 3. Germline CDR1 and CDR2: SGHRS and YFSETQ. The CDR3 runs 15 residues. CDR3 residues: CASSLGDRVYNEQFF. CDR3 sequence (DNA): TGCGCCAGCAGCTTGGGCGACAGGGTCTACAATGAGCAGTTCTTC.

The V and J genes are TRBV19 and TRBJ2-2; 7 bases line up with TRBD1. This CDR3 is built from 20 residues. With 6 bases clipped from V and 4 bases from J, the junction kept 23 bases outside the gene matches. Germline lookup yields CDR1 LNHDA and CDR2 SQIVND (reference sequence). CDR3 loop: CASSVLLGGTGDSITGELFF. CDR3 DNA: TGTGCCAGTAGCGTTCTATTAGGGGGCACAGGAGACTCTATCACCGGGGAGCTGTTTTTT.

This clonotype was counted many times. The junction differs from germline at one of its ends, possibly a read error. The J gene is TRBJ1-5, the V gene TRBV5-1; no reliable D call. CDR3 length equals 15 residues. The germline CDR1 and CDR2 sequences are SGHRS and YFSETQ. The CDR3 reads CASSLGGVSNQPQHF. CDR3 DNA: TGCGCCAGCAGCTTGGGCGGGGTTAGCAATCAGCCCCAGCATTTC.

The V and J genes are TRBV28 and TRBJ2-7; 10 bases align to TRBD2. Losses at the gene ends were 6 bases for V and 1 base for J; bases not matched to a gene: 9. The germline CDR1 and CDR2 sequences are MDHEN and SYDVKM. This CDR3 comprises 16 residues. CDR3 in DNA: TGTGCCAGCAGCAGTCTAGCGGGAGAAGGGTCCTACGAGCAGTACTTC. This translates into CASSSLAGEGSYEQYF.

This chain links TRBV3-1 with TRBJ1-2, with unresolved D. Trimming took 4 bases from V and 2 from J, leaving 11 bases between them. Germline CDR1 is LGHDT and CDR2 is YNNKEL (reference sequence). The CDR3 runs to 14 residues. For the CDR3, the DNA is TGTGCCAGCAGCCCATGGACTGAGAACTATGGCTACACCTTC. It specifies CASSPWTENYGYTF. The variable domain in full, with the rest retrieved from reference TRBV3-1 and TRBJ1-2, is DTAVSQTPKYLVTQMGNDKSIKCEQNLGHDTMYWYKQDSKKFLKIMFSYNNKELIINETVPNRFSPKSPDKAHLNLHINSLELGDSAVYFCASSPWTENYGYTFGSGTRLTVV.

This clonotype was recorded many times. V is TRBV5-1 and J is TRBJ1-1; 11 bases line up with TRBD1. This CDR3 has 15 residues. J gave up 5 bases and V 4 bases, and 7 bases lay outside the gene matches. Germline CDR1 reads SGHRS; CDR2 reads YFSETQ. This CDR3 is CASSMDRGPGTEAFF. DNA of the CDR3: TGCGCCAGCAGCATGGACAGGGGGCCGGGTACTGAAGCTTTCTTT.

This clonotype was recorded many times. The chain has TRBV2 and TRBJ1-5; 9 bases line up with TRBD1. CDR1 SNHLY and CDR2 FYNNEI come from the germline V gene. The CDR3 is made up of 15 amino acids. V lost 11 bases to trimming and J lost 0 bases; unmatched junction nucleotides: 8. For the CDR3, the DNA is TGTGCCTGCGGACAGGGGAGCGTTAGCAATCAGCCCCAGCATTTT. Translation: CACGQGSVSNQPQHF.

Only a few counts were recorded for this clonotype. The rearrangement uses TRBV28 and TRBJ2-5; 8 bases line up with TRBD2. Trimming cost V 5 bases and J 2 bases; bases outside gene matches: 4. This CDR3 is built from 14 residues. Germline V CDR1 and CDR2: MDHEN, SYDVKM. CDR3: CASSPGLVQETQYF. The CDR3 nucleotides read TGTGCCAGCAGTCCGGGACTAGTACAAGAGACCCAGTACTTC.